The clone carrying this T cell receptor beta chain showed up just a few times. Its target is unknown. These data are taken from a study of T-cell reconstitution after alpha-beta-depleted transplantation in children. V dropped 2 bases and J dropped 3; count of bases not matched to a gene: 1. The CDR3 covers 14 residues. Germline CDR1 is ENHRY and CDR2 is SYGVKD. Study results and caveats: Reported findings indicate that, about two months after transplant, alpha-beta T cells came from several hundred expanded clones, which were derived from non-depleted graft cells.

For TCRbeta, the library was prepared with unique molecular identifiers. From the PCR reads, TCRdb called clonotypes with MiXCR, one entry per CDR3 protein. The data contain a few hundred thousand distinct CDR3 sequences, around 16% of them seen just once; the ten biggest clones take up approximately 29%. The specimen was PBMCs, mostly from graft donor cells, collected 360 days after TCRalphabeta/CD19-depleted stem cell transplant. The TCR originated in a boy under three years old who had a stem cell transplant for Wiskott-Aldrich syndrome, so the T cells may come from the graft donor. The chain uses TRBV10-3 and TRBJ1-3, with 7 bases lining up with TRBD1. The CDR3 loop reads CAISEQGGGNTIYF. The DNA of the CDR3 is TGTGCCATCAGTGAGCAGGGGGGTGGAAACACCATATATTTT.